The rows below give T cell receptor beta chains drawn from one sample of a study of metastatic and nonmetastatic thyroid tumors. With MiXCR, TCRdb called clones anew from the PCR reads. The top ten clones hold roughly 26% of a sample with 14,000 to 15,000 clones, around 3.6% of them seen once. The sample taken for sequencing was tumor tissue. The receptors were gathered from a female donor with papillary thyroid cancer or a benign thyroid nodule (not recorded which). Some clones in this sample may be carry-over from other donors' samples. The CDR3 runs from the conserved cysteine through the conserved F or W. A D gene is named only where the DNA matches it firmly. Clone size is stated in some rows and not others, as once, few, many or a class when expanded.

DNA | CDR3 | J | V | size | D
TGCGCCAGCAGCCCGTCTAGAAGGCACCGGAATCAGCCCCAGCATTTT | CASSPSRRHRNQPQHF | TRBJ1-5 | TRBV4-1 | NA | NA
TGCAGTGCGCCGAGCGGAGTGCAGGCCTACGAGCAGTACTTC | CSAPSGVQAYEQYF | TRBJ2-7 | TRBV20-1 | medium-sized | NA
TGTGCCAGCAGTGCACTAGCGGGAGGAAACGAGCAGTACTTC | CASSALAGGNEQYF | TRBJ2-7 | TRBV28 | few | TRBD2
TGTGCCAGCAGGGACTCCTACTATGGCTACACCTTC | CASRDSYYGYTF | TRBJ1-2 | TRBV6-1 | few | NA
TGTGCCAGCAGCGTAGACGCAGGCCAAAGCACAGATACGCAGTATTTT | CASSVDAGQSTDTQYF | TRBJ2-3 | TRBV9 | NA | NA
TGTGCCAGCAGTGCACAGGGCTATGGCTACACCTTC | CASSAQGYGYTF | TRBJ1-2 | TRBV6-2/TRBV6-3 | NA | NA
TGCGCCAGCAGCTTGTGGCCTAGCGGAACCTACGAGCAGTACTTC | CASSLWPSGTYEQYF | TRBJ2-7 | TRBV5-1 | few | TRBD2
TGCAGTGCGGCAGGGGGCCGGGATCAGCCCCAGCATTTT | CSAAGGRDQPQHF | TRBJ1-5 | TRBV20-1 | few | TRBD1
TGTGCCAGCAGGACAGGGTCAGAGTCACCCCTCCACTTT | CASRTGSESPLHF | TRBJ1-6 | TRBV2 | few | TRBD1
TGTGCCAGCAGGGAGACAGGGGTCAATTCACCCCTCCACTTT | CASRETGVNSPLHF | TRBJ1-6 | TRBV2 | NA | TRBD1
TGCGCCAGCAGCCAAGATACCGGGAGTGGGGCCAACGTCCTGACTTTC | CASSQDTGSGANVLTF | TRBJ2-6 | TRBV4-1 | few | NA
TGTGCCTGGAGTGGACAGGGATACGAGCAGTACTTC | CAWSGQGYEQYF | TRBJ2-7 | TRBV30 | NA | TRBD1
TGTGCCAGCAGTTACGGTGCAGGAAACTACAATGAGCAGTTCTTC | CASSYGAGNYNEQFF | TRBJ2-1 | TRBV6-2/TRBV6-3 | few | NA
TGTGCCAGCAGCTCCCGACTAGCGGGAAATCCCACAGATACGCAGTATTTT | CASSSRLAGNPTDTQYF | TRBJ2-3 | TRBV11-3 | few | TRBD2
TGTGCCAGCAGTCTAGCGGGGCGCACCGGGGAGCTGTTTTTT | CASSLAGRTGELFF | TRBJ2-2 | TRBV27 | NA | TRBD2
TGTGCCAGCAGTTTAAGACGGGAAGCGGAGCTGTTTTTT | CASSLRREAELFF | TRBJ2-2 | TRBV27 | NA | NA
TGTGCCAGCAGCCAGACTAGCGGGGCCCCAGATACGCAGTATTTT | CASSQTSGAPDTQYF | TRBJ2-3 | TRBV5-5 | few | TRBD2
TGCGCCAGCAGCCGACGACAGGAGACTAATGAAAAACTGTTTTTT | CASSRRQETNEKLFF | TRBJ1-4 | TRBV4-1 | medium-sized | NA
TGTGCCTGGAGTGAGGTGAACACCGGGGAGCTGTTTTTT | CAWSEVNTGELFF | TRBJ2-2 | TRBV30 | NA | NA
TGTGCCAGCAGTCGGACTAGCGGGAGGAGCGAGCAGTACTTC | CASSRTSGRSEQYF | TRBJ2-7 | TRBV12-3/TRBV12-4 | NA | TRBD2
TGTGCCGGCAGGACGGGCGCGAGCTCCTACGAGCAGTACTTC | CAGRTGASSYEQYF | TRBJ2-7 | TRBV28 | few | NA
TGTGCCAGCAGCTTAGGGCATCCCTCCTACGAGCAGTACTTC | CASSLGHPSYEQYF | TRBJ2-7 | TRBV13 | many | NA
TGTGCCAGCAGTGAAGGGACAGGGTACCGAGGGGCCAACGTCCTGACTTTC | CASSEGTGYRGANVLTF | TRBJ2-6 | TRBV6-1 | few | TRBD1
TGTGCCAGCATAGGGGGGTACAATGAGCAGTTCTTC | CASIGGYNEQFF | TRBJ2-1 | TRBV6-1 | few | NA
TGTGCCAGCAGCTTAGATATCGCCAGGGCAGATACGCAGTATTTT | CASSLDIARADTQYF | TRBJ2-3 | TRBV11-3 | NA | NA
TGTGCCAGCAGCTTTTCTCGCAACACAGATACGCAGTATTTT | CASSFSRNTDTQYF | TRBJ2-3 | TRBV5-1 | few | NA
TGTGCCAGCAGTGGCCTAGCGGGGGGGCAGGAGACCCAGTACTTC | CASSGLAGGQETQYF | TRBJ2-5 | TRBV6-2/TRBV6-3 | few | TRBD2
TGTGCCAGCAGTTACCCAGACTATTATACGCAGTATTTT | CASSYPDYYTQYF | TRBJ2-3 | TRBV6-2/TRBV6-3 | few | NA
TGTGCCAGCAGTTACCGCCCGCTCGGACAGGGGGCATACGAGCAGTACTTC | CASSYRPLGQGAYEQYF | TRBJ2-7 | TRBV6-9 | few | TRBD1
TGCAGTGCTGGCAGAAGAGTACCCGGGCGGGATCCCTACGAACAGTACTTC | CSAGRRVPGRDPYEQYF | TRBJ2-7 | TRBV20-1 | few | NA
TGTGCCAGCAGCCGACAGTCGTCCTCTGGAAACACCATATATTTT | CASSRQSSSGNTIYF | TRBJ1-3 | TRBV27 | few | NA
TGTGCCAGTAGTATAGACCGGGGTTCCGCTGGCTACACCTTC | CASSIDRGSAGYTF | TRBJ1-2 | TRBV19 | NA | NA
TGTGCCAGCAGGGGTGGGGACGGGCTGGGCTACACCTTC | CASRGGDGLGYTF | TRBJ1-2 | TRBV28 | few | NA
TGTGCCAGCAGCGTAGTTGATAGCGGCACCGGGGAGCTGTTTTTT | CASSVVDSGTGELFF | TRBJ2-2 | TRBV9 | NA | NA
TGTGCCAGCAGCCGTGGAGTGGGGGCGTTAACTAATGAAAAACTGTTTTTT | CASSRGVGALTNEKLFF | TRBJ1-4 | TRBV5-8 | NA | NA
TGTGCCAGCAGTTTTGTGGGCGAAGTCACCAAAGCTTTCTTT | CASSFVGEVTKAFF | TRBJ1-1 | TRBV28 | few | NA
TGCGCCAGCAGTATGTCGGGAAGGGAAAAACTGTTTTTT | CASSMSGREKLFF | TRBJ1-4 | TRBV5-1 | few | NA
TGTGCCAGCAGGGAGGGGCCAGGGGGCGCAGACTATGGCTACACCTTC | CASREGPGGADYGYTF | TRBJ1-2 | TRBV7-2 | NA | TRBD1
TGCGCCAGCAGCTTGCCGACGGCGGGAGGTGGCTACACCTTC | CASSLPTAGGGYTF | TRBJ1-2 | TRBV5-1 | few | NA
TGTGCCAGCAGCACACCCGGGACACTGAACTACGAGCAGTACTTC | CASSTPGTLNYEQYF | TRBJ2-7 | TRBV28 | NA | NA
TGTGCCAGCAGTTACTCGATGGGGGACCCATATAATTCACCCCTCCACTTT | CASSYSMGDPYNSPLHF | TRBJ1-6 | TRBV6-5 | few | NA
TGTGCCAGCAGGGGCGAAACCTACAATGAGCAGTTCTTC | CASRGETYNEQFF | TRBJ2-1 | TRBV6-1 | few | NA
TGTGCCAGCAGTGAGGGGGCAGGGTCCACAGATACGCAGTATTTT | CASSEGAGSTDTQYF | TRBJ2-3 | TRBV25-1 | few | NA
TGTGCCAGCAGTGAAAGTCTCCGGGGCTACACCTTC | CASSESLRGYTF | TRBJ1-2 | TRBV6-1 | few | NA
TGCGCCAGCAGCTTGGCCTCCCAGGGGGGAAACATTCAGTACTTC | CASSLASQGGNIQYF | TRBJ2-4 | TRBV5-1 | NA | NA
TGCGCCAGCAGTGAGCGGTACGTCACTGAAGCTTTCTTT | CASSERYVTEAFF | TRBJ1-1 | TRBV10-1 | NA | NA
TGTGCCAGCAGTTCTCCGGGGGAGAACACTGAAGCTTTCTTT | CASSSPGENTEAFF | TRBJ1-1 | TRBV28 | NA | NA
TGCAGCGTTGAGTATCTCTCTGGAAACACCATATATTTT | CSVEYLSGNTIYF | TRBJ1-3 | TRBV29-1 | NA | NA
TGTGCCAGCAGCCAAGGGGACAACAATGAGCAGTTCTTC | CASSQGDNNEQFF | TRBJ2-1 | TRBV6-4 | NA | NA
TGTGCCAGCAGCTTGGGACTAGCGGCGGGTGAGCAGTACTTC | CASSLGLAAGEQYF | TRBJ2-7 | TRBV11-2 | NA | TRBD2